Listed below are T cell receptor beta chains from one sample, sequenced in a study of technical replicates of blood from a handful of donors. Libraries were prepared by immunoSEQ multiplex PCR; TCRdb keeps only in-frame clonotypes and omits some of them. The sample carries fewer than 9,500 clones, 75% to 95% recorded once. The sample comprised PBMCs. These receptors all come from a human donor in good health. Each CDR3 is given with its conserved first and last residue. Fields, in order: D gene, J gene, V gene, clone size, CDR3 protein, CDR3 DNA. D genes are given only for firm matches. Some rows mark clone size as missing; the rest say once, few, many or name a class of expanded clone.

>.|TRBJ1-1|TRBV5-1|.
CASGTGNTEAFF
TGCGCCAGCGGTACGGGGAACACTGAAGCTTTCTTT
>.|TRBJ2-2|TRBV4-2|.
CASSQAETGLANTGELFF
TGTGCCAGCAGCCAAGCGGAAACAGGGCTTGCGAACACCGGGGAGCTGTTTTTT
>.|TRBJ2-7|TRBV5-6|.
CASSLAQGGSEQYF
TGTGCCAGCAGCTTGGCGCAGGGGGGTAGCGAGCAGTACTTC
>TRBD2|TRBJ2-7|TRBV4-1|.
CASETGRLSGRNEQYF
TGCGCCAGCGAAACCGGACGTCTGAGCGGGAGGAACGAGCAGTACTTC
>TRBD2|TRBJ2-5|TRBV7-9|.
CASSFGTNQETQYF
TGTGCCAGCAGCTTTGGGACTAACCAAGAGACCCAGTACTTC
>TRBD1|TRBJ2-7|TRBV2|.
CASSEYGTASYEQYF
TGTGCCAGCAGTGAATACGGGACAGCCTCCTACGAGCAGTACTTC
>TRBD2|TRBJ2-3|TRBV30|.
CAWSTKGLAVSDTQYF
TGTGCCTGGAGTACTAAAGGACTAGCGGTTTCAGATACGCAGTATTTT
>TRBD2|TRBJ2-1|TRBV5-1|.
CASTLIAGGPNEQFF
TGCGCCAGCACCTTGATAGCGGGAGGGCCAAATGAGCAGTTCTTC
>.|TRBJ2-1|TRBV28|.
CASSSPRPSSYNEQFF
TGTGCCAGCAGTTCCCCTCGGCCTAGCTCCTACAATGAGCAGTTCTTC
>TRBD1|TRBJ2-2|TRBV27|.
CASRVQGAGRELFF
TGTGCCAGCAGGGTTCAGGGGGCAGGCCGGGAGCTGTTTTTT
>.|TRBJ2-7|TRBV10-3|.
CAISDRTDEQYF
TGTGCCATCAGTGACAGGACAGACGAGCAGTACTTC
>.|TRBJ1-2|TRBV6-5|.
CASSSAGGAFYGYTF
TGTGCCAGCAGTTCCGCGGGGGGGGCCTTCTATGGCTACACCTTC
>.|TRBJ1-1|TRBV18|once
CASSPDLGTEAFF
TGTGCCAGCTCACCGGACTTAGGCACTGAAGCTTTCTTT
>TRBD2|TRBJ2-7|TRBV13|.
CASSLEAGGSYEQYF
TGTGCCAGCAGCTTAGAGGCGGGAGGCTCCTACGAGCAGTACTTC
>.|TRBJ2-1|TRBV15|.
CATSRDRNEQFF
TGTGCCACCAGCAGAGACCGTAATGAGCAGTTCTTC
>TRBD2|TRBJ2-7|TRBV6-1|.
CASSDGAGAPHEQYF
TGTGCCAGCAGTGATGGGGCGGGAGCCCCGCACGAGCAGTACTTC
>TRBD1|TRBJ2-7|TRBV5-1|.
CASSLALDRGYEQYF
TGCGCCAGCAGCTTGGCCCTGGACAGGGGTTACGAGCAGTACTTC